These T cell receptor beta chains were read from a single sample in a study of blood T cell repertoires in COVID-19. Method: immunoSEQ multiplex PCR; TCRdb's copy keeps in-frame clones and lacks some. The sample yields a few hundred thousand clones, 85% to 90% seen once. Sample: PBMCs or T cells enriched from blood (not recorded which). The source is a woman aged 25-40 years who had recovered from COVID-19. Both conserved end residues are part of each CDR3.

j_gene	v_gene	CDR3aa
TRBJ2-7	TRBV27	CDLEGGQGNEYEQYF
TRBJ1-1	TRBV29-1	CSVESSGPEAFF
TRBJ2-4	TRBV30	CAWSVYSGPKYF
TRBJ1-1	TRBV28	CASSLQGNTEAFF
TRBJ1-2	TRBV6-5	CASQLTGFYGYTF
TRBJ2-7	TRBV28	CASITHRQKSYEQYF
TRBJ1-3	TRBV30	CAWRMRDSGSGNTIYF
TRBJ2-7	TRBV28	CASGDRPQYF
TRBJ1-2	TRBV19	CASSNTGSAYGYTF
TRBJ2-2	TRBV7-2	CASSSLAGLGAGELFF
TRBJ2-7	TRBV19	CASSSSGLAFYEQYF
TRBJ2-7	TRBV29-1	CSAGGQGVNEQYF
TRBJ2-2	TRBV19	CASSIISGELFF
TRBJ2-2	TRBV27	CASSSLSGRAVAGELFF
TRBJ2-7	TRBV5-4	CASSLAPSYEQYF
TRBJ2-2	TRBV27	CASSLRPTGTGELFF
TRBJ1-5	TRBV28	CASSTNKNQPQHF
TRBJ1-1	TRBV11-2	CASSFFRGTEAFF
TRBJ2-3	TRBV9	CASSVAVVSTDTQYF
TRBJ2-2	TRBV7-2	CASSVASGRRSGELFF
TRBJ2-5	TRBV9	CASSVRADTQETQYF
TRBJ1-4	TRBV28	CASSFGQGPEKLFF
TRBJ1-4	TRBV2	CASSSTGGSLNEKLFF
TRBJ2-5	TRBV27	CASSLLYQETQYF
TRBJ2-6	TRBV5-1	CASSSNRDSSGANVLTF